The clone carrying this TCR beta chain was seen many times. The data originate from a study of T cells in Graves' hyperthyroidism and ophthalmopathy. V lost 7 bases to trimming and J lost 8 bases; unmatched junction nucleotides: 8. The CDR3 totals 14 residues. Germline CDR1 is SGHAT and CDR2 is FQNNGV. Amplified TCR beta CDR3 regions came from RNA transcripts. The TCR CDR3 was amplified in a first-round RT-PCR using the HTBI primer set. One entry per CDR3 protein results from TCRdb running MiXCR on the multiplex PCR reads. The sample records 390,000 or so distinct CDR3 sequences, 14% to 15% being singletons.

The sample taken for sequencing was blood. This chain uses TRBV11-2 with TRBJ1-4; 9 bases align to TRBD1. The receptor was isolated from a young man with Graves' ophthalmopathy. CDR3 DNA sequence: TGTGCCAGCAACTCACAGGGGGCTCGGGAAAAACTGTTTTTT. Protein: CASNSQGAREKLFF.